One sample yielded the 18 T cell receptor beta chains listed below, sequenced in a study of blood T cell repertoires in COVID-19. Assay used: immunoSEQ multiplex PCR; TCRdb lists only in-frame clones, some missing. The sample shows some 200,000 clones, over 75% of them seen only once. Sequencing was done on a sample of PBMCs or T cells enriched from blood (not recorded which). All receptors derive from a middle-aged man who had recovered from COVID-19.

V gene TRBV10-1 combines with J gene TRBJ2-7; 8 bases map to TRBD2. The junction had 6 bases not matched to a gene; V was cut back by 11 bases and J by 0 bases. Germline V CDR1 and CDR2: WNHNN, SYGVQD (reference sequence). CDR3 length: 13 amino acids. As DNA, the CDR3 is TGCGCCTCAAGCGGGAGCGGCTCCTACGAGCAGTACTTC. Residues: CASSGSGSYEQYF.

This chain's CDR3 is CASNNIAGLGADTQYF. The CDR3 DNA is TGTGCCAGCAACAACATAGCGGGACTGGGGGCAGATACGCAGTATTTT. The J gene is TRBJ2-3, the V gene TRBV11-2; the match to TRBD2 covers 8 bases. After removal of 7 bases from V and 4 bases from J, the junction contained 13 bases not matched to a gene. CDR3 size: 16 residues. The germline gives CDR1 SGHAT, CDR2 FQNNGV.

The CDR3 here is CASSLSGNSNQPQHF. The CDR3 nucleotides read TGTGCCAGCAGCTTAAGCGGTAATAGCAATCAGCCCCAGCATTTT. The rearrangement links TRBV7-3 to TRBJ1-5; D remains ambiguous. The CDR3 runs 15 residues. The germline V gene encodes CDR1 SGHTA and CDR2 FQGTGA. Trimming removed 1 base at V and 0 bases at J, with 7 bases between.

This chain connects TRBV11-2 to TRBJ1-5, with TRBD1 as a possible D gene (5 bases). This CDR3 is 14 amino acids long. Germline V gene lookup returns CDR1 SGHAT and CDR2 FQNNGV. Trimming stripped 4 bases from V and 3 bases from J, with 10 bases between. CDR3 DNA: TGTGCCAGCAGCTCCAGACAGACCAATCAGCCCCAGCATTTT. It codes for CASSSRQTNQPQHF. Full variable domain (remainder filled in from reference TRBV11-2 and TRBJ1-5): EAGVAQSPRYKIIEKRQSVAFWCNPISGHATLYWYQQILGQGPKLLIQFQNNGVVDDSQLPKDRFSAERLKGVDSTLKIQPAKLEDSAVYLCASSSRQTNQPQHFGDGTRLSIL.

The rearrangement uses TRBV5-1 and TRBJ2-1, with TRBD2 identical over 10 bases. Unmatched junction bases numbered 6, after V lost 0 bases and J lost 9 bases. The CDR3 is 15 amino acids. Germline V CDR1 and CDR2: SGHRS, YFSETQ. The CDR3 DNA is TGCGCCAGCAGCTTGGACCAGTTAGCGGGGGGTGAGCAGTTCTTC. Translated: CASSLDQLAGGEQFF.

The chain carries TRBV3-1 (or the pseudogene TRBV3-2) and TRBJ2-1, with 13 bases fitting TRBD2. Germline loops: CDR1 LGHDT, CDR2 YNNKEL (reference sequence). Trimming removed 3 bases from V and 5 bases from J; junction bases left unmatched: 16. The length of the CDR3 is 20 residues. Here the CDR3 reads CASSHAGLAGILGRDNEQFF. The CDR3 DNA reads as TGTGCCAGCAGCCACGCGGGACTAGCGGGAATCCTTGGGCGTGACAATGAGCAGTTCTTC.

On this clone: The same CDR3 is also encoded by other DNA sequences in this sample. This chain connects TRBV9 to TRBJ1-2; TRBD1 matches at 9 bases. Losses at the gene ends were 4 bases for V and 5 bases for J; bases not matched to a gene: 6. The germline V gene has CDR1 SGDLS and CDR2 YYNGEE. CDR3 length equals 14 residues. CDR3 sequence (DNA): TGTGCCAGCAGCCCCGGGACAGGGACTTATGGCTACACCTTC. Translated, it gives CASSPGTGTYGYTF.

This chain uses TRBV7-8 with TRBJ2-1; D possibly corresponds to TRBD2 (6 bases). The CDR3 has 14 amino acids. Trimming stripped 4 bases from V and 9 bases from J, with 16 bases between. Germline V gives CDR1 SGHVS, CDR2 FQNEAQ. The CDR3 nucleotides are TGTGCCAGCAGCTCCATGGAGGGGTCCAGTGAGCAGTTCTTC. It is translated as CASSSMEGSSEQFF. Filled out from reference TRBV7-8 and TRBJ2-1, the complete variable domain reads GAGVSQSPRYKVAKRGQDVALRCDPISGHVSLFWYQQALGQGPEFLTYFQNEAQLDKSGLPSDRFFAERPEGSVSTLKIQRTQQEDSAVYLCASSSMEGSSEQFFGPGTRLTVL.

This clone was detected only a few times. The J gene is TRBJ1-3, the V gene TRBV3-1 (or the pseudogene TRBV3-2), with D perhaps matching TRBD1 (6 bases). The CDR3 runs to 16 residues. V lost 4 bases and J 0 bases, leaving 13 bases between the germline ends. CDR1 LGHDT and CDR2 YNNKEL come from the germline V gene (reference sequence). CDR3 loop: CASSPLDRNSGNTIYF. CDR3 nucleotides: TGTGCCAGCAGCCCCCTAGACAGGAACTCTGGAAACACCATATATTTT.

This chain joins TRBV4-1 and TRBJ1-1; D may be TRBD1 (5 bases). V was pared by 3 bases and J by 1 base, with 12 bases between. Per the germline V gene, CDR1 is MGHRA and CDR2 is YSYEKL. This CDR3 is built from 15 residues. CDR3 nucleotides: TGCGCCAGCAGCCAGGGGGGACGGCGGAACACTGAAGCTTTCTTT. This codes for CASSQGGRRNTEAFF.

V usage is TRBV5-8 and J usage is TRBJ2-1, with 12 bases lining up with TRBD1. The CDR3 consists of 18 residues. V trimming: 6 bases; J trimming: 0 bases; junction bases outside the gene matches: 10. Germline V gives CDR1 SGHTS, CDR2 YDEGEE. The CDR3 DNA reads as TGTGCCAGCATCCCGGGACAGGGGGCGTGGAGCTCCTACAATGAGCAGTTCTTC. Encoded protein: CASIPGQGAWSSYNEQFF.

V is TRBV3-1 (or the pseudogene TRBV3-2) and J is TRBJ1-2; perhaps TRBD1 as D (6 bases). Trimming pared 2 bases from V and 7 bases from J, leaving 8 bases between. Per the germline V gene, CDR1 is LGHDT and CDR2 is YNNKEL (reference sequence). The CDR3 length is 12 residues. The CDR3 DNA sequence: TGTGCCAGCAGCCAAACAGGGTTTGGCTACACCTTC. This translates into CASSQTGFGYTF.

V usage is TRBV5-1 and J usage is TRBJ2-2; TRBD2 matches 11 bases. With V trimmed by 4 bases and J by 5 bases, 10 bases remained unmatched. The CDR3 runs 17 residues. The germline CDR1 and CDR2 sequences are SGHRS and YFSETQ. CDR3: CASSPFSGTSGTGELFF. CDR3 nucleotides: TGCGCCAGCAGCCCGTTTTCCGGGACTAGCGGAACCGGGGAGCTGTTTTTT. Using reference TRBV5-1 and TRBJ2-2 for the parts outside the CDR3, the full variable domain is KAGVTQTPRYLIKTRGQQVTLSCSPISGHRSVSWYQQTPGQGLQFLFEYFSETQRNKGNFPGRFSGRQFSNSRSEMNVSTLELGDSALYLCASSPFSGTSGTGELFFGEGSRLTVL.

In its sample, this clone was seen once. The V call is TRBV15, the J call TRBJ2-7, with TRBD1 matching over 7 bases. This CDR3 is 17 amino acids long. Germline CDR1 is LNHNV and CDR2 is YYDKDF (reference sequence). The V segment lost 7 bases and the J segment 6 bases; nucleotides outside the gene matches: 21. This CDR3 reads CATTRVPLRQGLVEQYF. CDR3 in DNA: TGTGCCACCACCCGAGTGCCCTTAAGACAGGGATTGGTCGAGCAGTACTTC.

The DNA of the CDR3 is TGTGCCAGCAGGCCCGACAGGGGAGGCTACGAGCAGTACTTC. This codes for CASRPDRGGYEQYF. The V call is TRBV6-5, the J call TRBJ2-7; 8 positions match TRBD1. The germline CDR1 and CDR2 sequences are MNHEY and SVGAGI. CDR3 length: 14 amino acids. J was trimmed by 3 bases and V by 6 bases; bases with no gene match: 7.

The V call is TRBV5-4, the J call TRBJ2-7; TRBD1 matches 8 bases. CDR3 length equals 13 residues. Germline CDR1 is SGHNT and CDR2 is YYREEE (reference sequence). Losses at the gene ends were 3 bases for V and 7 bases for J; bases not matched to a gene: 6. Here the CDR3 reads CASSYDRGGEQYF. The CDR3 DNA sequence: TGTGCCAGCAGCTACGACAGGGGTGGGGAGCAGTACTTC.

The chain joins TRBV3-1 (or the pseudogene TRBV3-2) to TRBJ2-7, with 8 bases aligning to TRBD2. Germline V gives CDR1 LGHDT, CDR2 YNNKEL (reference sequence). J lost 0 bases, V lost 0 bases, and 7 bases had no gene match. This CDR3 has 17 residues. The CDR3 bases are TGTGCCAGCAGCCAAGATCCCGGGAGGGCCCTCTCCTACGAGCAGTACTTC. Translating it yields CASSQDPGRALSYEQYF.

The chain recombines TRBV5-1 with TRBJ2-7, with 13 bases lining up with TRBD2. Unmatched junction bases numbered 0, after V lost 3 bases and J lost 0 bases. The CDR3 runs 15 residues. In germline, CDR1 is SGHRS, CDR2 YFSETQ. In nucleotides, the CDR3 is TGCGCCAGCAGCTGGACTAGCGGGAGCTCCTACGAGCAGTACTTC. Translating it yields CASSWTSGSSYEQYF.